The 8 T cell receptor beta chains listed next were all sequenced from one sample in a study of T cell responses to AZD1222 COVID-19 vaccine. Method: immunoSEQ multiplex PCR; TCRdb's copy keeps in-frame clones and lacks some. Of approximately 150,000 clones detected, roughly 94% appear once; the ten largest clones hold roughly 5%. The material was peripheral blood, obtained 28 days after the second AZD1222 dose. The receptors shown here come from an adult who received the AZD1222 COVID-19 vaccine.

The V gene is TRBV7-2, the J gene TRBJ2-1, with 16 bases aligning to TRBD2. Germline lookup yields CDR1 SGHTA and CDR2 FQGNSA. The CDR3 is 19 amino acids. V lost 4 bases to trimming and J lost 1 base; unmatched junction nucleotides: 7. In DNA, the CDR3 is TGTGCCAGCAGCTCCCCGGGACTAGCGGGGGGGAAATCCTACAATGAGCAGTTCTTC. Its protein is CASSSPGLAGGKSYNEQFF.

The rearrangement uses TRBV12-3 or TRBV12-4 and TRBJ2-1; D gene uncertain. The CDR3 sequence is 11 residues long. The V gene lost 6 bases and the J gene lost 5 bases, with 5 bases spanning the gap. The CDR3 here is CASSENNEQFF. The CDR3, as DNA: TGTGCCAGCAGCGAAAACAATGAGCAGTTCTTC.

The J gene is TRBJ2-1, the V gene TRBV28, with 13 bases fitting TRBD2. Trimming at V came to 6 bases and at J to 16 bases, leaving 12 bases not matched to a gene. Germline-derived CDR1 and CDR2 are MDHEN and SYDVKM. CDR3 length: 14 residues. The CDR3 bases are TGTGCCAGCAGAACTGAACTAGCGGGAGGGCCGGAATTCTTC. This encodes CASRTELAGGPEFF.

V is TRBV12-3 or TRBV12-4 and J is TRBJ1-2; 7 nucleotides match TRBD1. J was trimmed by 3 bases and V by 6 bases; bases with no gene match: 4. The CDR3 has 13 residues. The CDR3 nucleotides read TGTGCCAGCAGCCGGGGACAGTACTATGGCTACACCTTC. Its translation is CASSRGQYYGYTF.

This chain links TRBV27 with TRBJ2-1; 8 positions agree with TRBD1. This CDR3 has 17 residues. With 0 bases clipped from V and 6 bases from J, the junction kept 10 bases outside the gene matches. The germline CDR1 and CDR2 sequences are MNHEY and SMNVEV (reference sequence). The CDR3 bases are TGTGCCAGCAGTTTATCCCCCAGGGGGCAATATCGCAATGAGCAGTTCTTC. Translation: CASSLSPRGQYRNEQFF.

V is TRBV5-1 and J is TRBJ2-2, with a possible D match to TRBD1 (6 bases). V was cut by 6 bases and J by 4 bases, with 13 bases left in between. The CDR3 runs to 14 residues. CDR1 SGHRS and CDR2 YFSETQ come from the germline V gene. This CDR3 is CASMTTGITGELFF. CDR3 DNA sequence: TGCGCCAGCATGACTACAGGGATCACCGGGGAGCTGTTTTTT.

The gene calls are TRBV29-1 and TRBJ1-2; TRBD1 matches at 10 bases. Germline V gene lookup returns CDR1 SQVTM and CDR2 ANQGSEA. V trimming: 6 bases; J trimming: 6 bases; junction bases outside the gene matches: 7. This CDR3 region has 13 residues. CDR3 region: CSVLDRGQNGYTF. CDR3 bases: TGCAGCGTGCTTGACAGGGGGCAGAATGGCTACACCTTC.

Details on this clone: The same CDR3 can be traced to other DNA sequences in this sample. The CDR3 here is CASSANYGYTF. The CDR3 region has the DNA TGTGCCAGCAGTGCTAACTATGGCTACACCTTC. V is TRBV2 and J is TRBJ1-2; D not certain. The germline CDR1 and CDR2 sequences are SNHLY and FYNNEI. V lost 4 bases, J lost 0 bases, and 0 bases lay in between. The CDR3 totals 11 residues. Combining the CDR3 with reference TRBV2 and TRBJ1-2 gives the whole variable domain EPEVTQTPSHQVTQMGQEVILRCVPISNHLYFYWYRQILGQKVEFLVSFYNNEISEKSEIFDDQFSVERPDGSNFTLKIRSTKLEDSAMYFCASSANYGYTFGSGTRLTVV.